This T cell receptor (beta chain) was retrieved from a study of blood T cells in healthy people across ages. Study information: Roughly one uniquely barcoded beta molecule per two T cells was captured.

Study results and limitations: Age advanced and TCR beta diversity per million T cells fell, roughly linearly.

The CDR3 covers 15 residues. The V end was cut by 6 bases, the J end by 0 bases, with 12 bases between. CDR1 and CDR2 (germline): MNHEY, SVGEGT. A second PCR of 7 to 11 cycles used a sample-barcoded 5' primer and a J-beta primer mix. Tagging of each cDNA molecule was performed by a template-switch adaptor with 12 random nucleotides. TCRdb itself ran the 5' RACE reads through MiXCR, one entry per CDR3 protein. The sample includes approximately 850,000 distinct CDR3 sequences, approximately 48% of them seen just once. This clonotype came up once. Its antigen is still unknown. Sample: blood. The chain combines TRBV6-2 or TRBV6-3 with TRBJ1-5; tentative D call: TRBD1 (6 bases). This receptor was obtained from a man aged 55-75 years in good health. The CDR3 loop is CASSGRGVSNQPQHF. The CDR3 DNA sequence: TGTGCCAGCAGCGGCAGGGGTGTTAGCAATCAGCCCCAGCATTTT.